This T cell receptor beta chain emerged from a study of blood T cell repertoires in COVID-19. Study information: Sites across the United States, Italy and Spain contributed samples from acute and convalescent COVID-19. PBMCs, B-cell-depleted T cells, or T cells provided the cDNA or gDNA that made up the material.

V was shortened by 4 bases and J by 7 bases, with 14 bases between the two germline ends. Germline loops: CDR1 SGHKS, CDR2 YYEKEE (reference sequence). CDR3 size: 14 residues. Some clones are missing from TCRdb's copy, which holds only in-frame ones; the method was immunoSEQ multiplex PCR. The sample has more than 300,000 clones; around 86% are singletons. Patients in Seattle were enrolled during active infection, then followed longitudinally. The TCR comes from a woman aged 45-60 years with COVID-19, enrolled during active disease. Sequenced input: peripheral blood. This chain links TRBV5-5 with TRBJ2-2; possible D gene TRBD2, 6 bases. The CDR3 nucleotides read TGTGCCAGCAGCGCGGGACTCAGGGACGGGGAGCTGTTTTTT. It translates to CASSAGLRDGELFF.